This entry lists 10 T cell receptor beta chains sequenced from one sample in a study of beta chain features in type 1 diabetes. Their antigens remain unidentified. The study reverse transcribed the entire isolated RNA, so it sequenced expressed TCRB transcripts. TCRdb keeps only in-frame clones here, not all; method: immunoSEQ multiplex PCR. In the table there are hundreds of thousands of clones, roughly 13% of which are singletons. Study-wide findings and caveats: The study found moderately but significantly shorter TCRB CDR3s in all four CD4+ subsets of Type 1 diabetes patients.

Sequencing was carried out using naive CD4+ T cells from blood. The receptors stem from a man aged 18 to 35 with type 1 diabetes.

The chain couples TRBV7-8 to TRBJ1-5; no reliable D call. The V end lost 3 bases, the J end lost 0 bases, and 12 bases lay between the germline ends. Per germline, CDR1 SGHVS and CDR2 FQNEAQ. There are 16 residues in the CDR3. CDR3 residues: CASSLESGYSNQPQHF. CDR3 nucleotide sequence: TGTGCCAGCAGCTTGGAATCCGGGTATAGCAATCAGCCCCAGCATTTT.

The rearrangement links TRBV5-1 to TRBJ2-6; D is unresolved. CDR1 is SGHRS and CDR2 is YFSETQ in the germline V gene. V was trimmed by 0 bases and J by 0 bases, leaving 7 bases between them. The CDR3 length is 16 residues. The CDR3 here is CASSLDRVSGANVLTF. CDR3 in DNA: TGCGCCAGCAGCTTGGACCGCGTCTCTGGGGCCAACGTCCTGACTTTC.

This rearrangement joins TRBV7-8 to TRBJ2-4, with D possibly being TRBD1 (5 bases). The V end lost 5 bases, the J end lost 0 bases, and 14 bases lay between the germline ends. The CDR3 totals 16 residues. Germline loops: CDR1 SGHVS, CDR2 FQNEAQ. CDR3 sequence (DNA): TGTGCCAGCAGCCTCCAAGGGGTCCTAGCCAAAAACATTCAGTACTTC. Amino acid sequence: CASSLQGVLAKNIQYF. The whole variable domain, remainder taken from reference TRBV7-8 and TRBJ2-4, is GAGVSQSPRYKVAKRGQDVALRCDPISGHVSLFWYQQALGQGPEFLTYFQNEAQLDKSGLPSDRFFAERPEGSVSTLKIQRTQQEDSAVYLCASSLQGVLAKNIQYFGAGTRLSVL.

The chain uses TRBV10-1 and TRBJ1-1; D not certain. CDR3 length equals 13 residues. CDR1 is WNHNN and CDR2 is SYGVQD in the germline V gene (reference sequence). Trimming left V 6 bases short and J 1 base short, with 9 bases between. DNA for the CDR3: TGCGCCAGCAGCCTACAGTGGAACACTGAAGCTTTCTTT. Its protein product is CASSLQWNTEAFF.

The V gene is TRBV7-9, the J gene TRBJ1-5, with 7 bases aligning to TRBD1. The CDR3 runs 17 residues. V was pared by 4 bases and J by 1 base, with 10 bases of the junction left unmatched. Germline CDR1 SEHNR, CDR2 FQNEAQ (reference sequence). The CDR3 sequence: CASSSGDSSRSNQPQHF. The CDR3 region has the DNA TGTGCCAGCAGCTCAGGGGACAGTTCAAGAAGCAATCAGCCCCAGCATTTT.

The rearrangement joins TRBV7-9 to TRBJ2-3; tentative D call: TRBD1 (6 bases). This CDR3 is 13 amino acids long. CDR1 and CDR2 (germline): SEHNR, FQNEAQ (reference sequence). V was trimmed by 7 bases and J by 6 bases, leaving 14 bases between them. CDR3 in amino acids: CASTRAGGDTQYF. The CDR3 nucleotides read TGTGCCAGCACAAGGGCTGGGGGCGATACGCAGTATTTT.

The gene calls are TRBV28 and TRBJ1-2; 8 bases fit TRBD1. CDR3 length: 14 residues. Trimming cost V 7 bases and J 5 bases; bases outside gene matches: 9. Germline V CDR1 and CDR2: MDHEN, SYDVKM. CDR3 sequence: CASNPPDRVYGYTF. The CDR3 nucleotides are TGTGCCAGCAACCCCCCGGACAGGGTGTATGGCTACACCTTC.

A few counts support this clone. CDR3 in amino acids: CASNIPGTGGFF. DNA of the CDR3: TGTGCCAGCAATATACCCGGGACGGGGGGTTTCTTC. The chain is built from TRBV2 and TRBJ2-1, with 7 bases fitting TRBD2. Trimming took 7 bases from V and 16 from J; bases not matched to a gene: 13. From germline, CDR1 is SNHLY and CDR2 FYNNEI. This CDR3 comprises 12 residues.

The V gene is TRBV28, the J gene TRBJ1-2, with 9 positions matching TRBD1. Germline loops: CDR1 MDHEN, CDR2 SYDVKM. V lost 3 bases to trimming and J lost 6 bases; unmatched junction nucleotides: 2. The CDR3 is made up of 13 amino acids. CDR3: CASSFGTGNGYTF. DNA for the CDR3: TGTGCCAGCAGTTTTGGGACAGGGAATGGCTACACCTTC.

V usage is TRBV10-1 and J usage is TRBJ2-1; D call uncertain. The CDR3 spans 15 residues. Trimming took off 3 bases at V and 7 bases at J, with 16 bases between the two ends. Germline-derived CDR1 and CDR2 are WNHNN and SYGVQD (reference sequence). The chain's CDR3 is CASSDVRDPGNEQFF. CDR3 coding DNA: TGCGCCAGCAGTGACGTACGAGACCCCGGGAATGAGCAGTTCTTC.